The next 18 T cell receptor beta chains were all read from a single sample in a study of CD8 T cells in Susac syndrome. RNA was extracted with the RNeasy kit, and a quantity of about 0.45 to 1 ug was reverse transcribed using random hexamers. TCRdb reprocessed the immunoSEQ multiplex PCR reads with MiXCR, giving one entry per CDR3 protein. The top ten hold around 0.093% of the sample, which has about 180,000 distinct CDR3 sequences, more than 90% seen once. The specimen sequenced was CD4+ T cells from PBMCs. The receptors stem from a human donor with multiple sclerosis.

Here the CDR3 reads CSAAPGPGNQPQHF. DNA for the CDR3: TGCAGTGCCGCACCGGGTCCAGGCAATCAGCCCCAGCATTTT. The chain recombines TRBV20-1 with TRBJ1-5, with D unresolved. Trimming took off 6 bases at V and 2 bases at J, with 14 bases between the two ends. Germline values: CDR1 DFQATT, CDR2 SNEGSKA (reference sequence). This CDR3 has 14 amino acids.

The chain carries TRBV2 and TRBJ2-7, with TRBD1 matching over 10 bases. Germline V CDR1 and CDR2: SNHLY, FYNNEI. V was clipped by 1 base and J by 6 bases; unmatched bases: 6. The CDR3 length is 15 residues. CDR3 sequence: CASSEEGQGKIEQYF. The CDR3 bases are TGTGCCAGCAGTGAAGAGGGACAGGGGAAGATCGAGCAGTACTTC.

The chain uses TRBV12-3 or TRBV12-4 and TRBJ2-1; D is perhaps TRBD1 (5 bases). This CDR3 has 16 residues. V lost 7 bases, J lost 4 bases, and 20 bases lay in between. The CDR3 region has the DNA TGTGCCAGCACCCGCGCCCCAGGGAATGGGTACAATGAGCAGTTCTTC. It translates to CASTRAPGNGYNEQFF.

V and J are TRBV30 and TRBJ1-4, with D possibly TRBD1 on 6 matching bases. Per the germline V gene, CDR1 is GTSNPN and CDR2 is SVGIG (reference sequence). With 4 bases removed from V and 6 bases from J, the gap between germline ends came to 15 bases. The CDR3 sequence is 14 residues long. The CDR3 region is CAWNGGAGDEKLFF. CDR3 DNA: TGTGCCTGGAATGGGGGGGCTGGAGATGAAAAACTGTTTTTT.

V gene TRBV5-1 combines with J gene TRBJ1-2; the D is unclear. CDR1 and CDR2 from the germline V gene are SGHRS and YFSETQ. V lost 1 base and J 5 bases, leaving 15 bases between the germline ends. The CDR3 contains 15 residues. The CDR3 reads CASSLIEESPYGYTF. The DNA of the CDR3 is TGCGCCAGCAGCTTGATCGAGGAATCACCATATGGCTACACCTTC.

The J gene is TRBJ2-4, the V gene TRBV20-1, with D unresolved. The CDR3 is 13 residues long. The germline V gene has CDR1 DFQATT and CDR2 SNEGSKA (reference sequence). Trimming took off 7 bases at V and 0 bases at J, with 10 bases between the two ends. The CDR3 sequence is CSGRSVAKNIQYF. The CDR3 DNA is TGCAGTGGACGGTCGGTAGCCAAAAACATTCAGTACTTC.

This clonotype has only one observation. The missing conserved phenylalanine or tryptophan at the end of this CDR3 makes a read error likely. J is TRBJ2-1 and V is TRBV2; TRBD2 matches at 10 bases. CDR1 and CDR2 from the germline V gene are SNHLY and FYNNEI. V lost 3 bases, J lost 4 bases, and 9 bases stayed unmatched. CDR3 length: 17 residues. The CDR3 nucleotides are TGTGCCAGCAGTGAGGGATTAGCGGGGGGTCCGTACAATGAGCAGTTCCTC. Translation: CASSEGLAGGPYNEQFL.

V gene TRBV30 combines with J gene TRBJ2-5; no clear D gene. Germline V gene sequence: CDR1 GTSNPN, CDR2 SVGIG (reference sequence). Trimming took 2 bases from V and 5 from J, leaving 12 bases between them. This CDR3 has 13 amino acids. The CDR3 bases are TGTGCCTGGAGTAAGCTAAATCAGGAGACCCAGTACTTC. It is translated as CAWSKLNQETQYF.

The V and J genes are TRBV7-9 and TRBJ2-3; TRBD2 matches at 8 bases. The V gene's germline CDR1 is SEHNR and CDR2 FQNEAQ (reference sequence). Unmatched junction bases numbered 9, after V lost 7 bases and J lost 0 bases. The CDR3 length is 16 residues. The CDR3 nucleotides read TGTGCCAGCAACAGAGGGACTAGGGATAGCACAGATACGCAGTATTTT. Its protein product is CASNRGTRDSTDTQYF. The complete variable domain, with remaining parts taken from reference TRBV7-9 and TRBJ2-3, reads DTGVSQNPRHKITKRGQNVTFRCDPISEHNRLYWYRQTLGQGPEFLTYFQNEAQLEKSRLLSDRFSAERPKGSFSTLEIQRTEQGDSAMYLCASNRGTRDSTDTQYFGPGTRLTVL.

This chain links TRBV12-3 or TRBV12-4 with TRBJ1-5, with 7 bases aligning to TRBD1. The J segment lost 5 bases and the V segment lost 0 bases, leaving 4 bases of the junction unmatched. The CDR3 extends over 15 amino acids. The CDR3 DNA reads TGTGCCAGCAGTTTAGCTGGGGACAGCCATCAGCCCCAGCATTTT. This encodes CASSLAGDSHQPQHF.

The CDR3 coding sequence is TGCAGTGCTCCTAGGGGGGGAATGGAGACCCAGTACTTC. It is translated as CSAPRGGMETQYF. The rearrangement joins TRBV20-1 to TRBJ2-5; a weak D match, TRBD2 (7 bases). Per germline, CDR1 DFQATT and CDR2 SNEGSKA (reference sequence). Trimming removed 5 bases from V and 5 bases from J, with 15 bases in between. The CDR3 is 13 amino acids.

V gene TRBV9 combines with J gene TRBJ1-6, with D unclear. This CDR3 comprises 13 residues. Trimming removed 0 bases at V and 8 bases at J, with 6 bases between. CDR1 is SGDLS and CDR2 is YYNGEE in the germline V gene. CDR3 residues: CASSVAHDSPLHF. The CDR3, as DNA: TGTGCCAGCAGCGTAGCTCATGATTCACCCCTCCACTTT.

The rearrangement joins TRBV3-1 to TRBJ1-3, with D unresolved. The CDR3 contains 12 residues. CDR1 and CDR2 from the germline V gene are LGHDT and YNNKEL (reference sequence). The ends were cut back, 3 bases at V and 4 bases at J, with 4 bases in the middle. The CDR3 region has the DNA TGTGCCAGCAGCCACCTCGGAAACACCATATATTTT. This codes for CASSHLGNTIYF.

For the CDR3, the DNA is TGTGCCAGCAGCCCGAACGAGGGGGCCTATGGCTACACCTTC. Its protein product is CASSPNEGAYGYTF. The rearrangement uses TRBV7-8 and TRBJ1-2; the match to TRBD1 covers 7 bases. The CDR3 consists of 14 residues. The germline V gene encodes CDR1 SGHVS and CDR2 FQNEAQ. With V trimmed by 5 bases and J by 4 bases, 7 bases remained unmatched. The whole variable domain, filled in from reference TRBV7-8 and TRBJ1-2, reads GAGVSQSPRYKVAKRGQDVALRCDPISGHVSLFWYQQALGQGPEFLTYFQNEAQLDKSGLPSDRFFAERPEGSVSTLKIQRTQQEDSAVYLCASSPNEGAYGYTFGSGTRLTVV.

Concerning this clonotype itself: A junction boundary mismatches the germline segment, possibly from a read error. This chain connects TRBV12-3 or TRBV12-4 to TRBJ2-1, with TRBD2 matching over 12 bases. This CDR3 has 15 amino acids. The CDR3 region is CASSLAGGPFNEQFF. The CDR3 bases are TGTGCCAGCAGTCTAGCGGGGGGGCCATTCAATGAGCAGTTCTTC.

V gene TRBV28 combines with J gene TRBJ2-7; 8 bases align to TRBD2. In germline, CDR1 is MDHEN, CDR2 SYDVKM. J lost 3 bases, V lost 7 bases, and 8 bases had no gene match. This CDR3 spans 14 amino acids. The CDR3 sequence is CASKRGGTNYEQYF. CDR3 DNA: TGTGCCAGCAAGCGCGGGGGGACAAACTACGAGCAGTACTTC.

The chain combines TRBV5-1 with TRBJ2-1; 8 bases match TRBD2. Germline-derived CDR1 and CDR2 are SGHRS and YFSETQ. The CDR3 consists of 16 residues. Unmatched junction bases numbered 17, after V lost 5 bases and J lost 10 bases. CDR3 coding DNA: TGCGCCAGCAGGAAGGCCGGGACTAGAATTTTGGAGGAGCAGTTCTTC. Its protein product is CASRKAGTRILEEQFF. The full variable domain, with the rest looked up from reference TRBV5-1 and TRBJ2-1, is KAGVTQTPRYLIKTRGQQVTLSCSPISGHRSVSWYQQTPGQGLQFLFEYFSETQRNKGNFPGRFSGRQFSNSRSEMNVSTLELGDSALYLCASRKAGTRILEEQFFGPGTRLTVL.

V usage is TRBV5-1 and J usage is TRBJ2-2; unclear D gene. V was trimmed by 4 bases and J by 0 bases, leaving 7 bases between them. From germline, CDR1 is SGHRS and CDR2 YFSETQ. The length of the CDR3 is 14 residues. CDR3 in amino acids: CASSPRSNTGELFF. The CDR3 DNA is TGCGCCAGCAGCCCGAGGTCGAACACCGGGGAGCTGTTTTTT. The entire variable domain, with the rest obtained from reference TRBV5-1 and TRBJ2-2, is as follows: KAGVTQTPRYLIKTRGQQVTLSCSPISGHRSVSWYQQTPGQGLQFLFEYFSETQRNKGNFPGRFSGRQFSNSRSEMNVSTLELGDSALYLCASSPRSNTGELFFGEGSRLTVL.